Given below is one TCR beta chain in context. Its antigen is unknown. Bulk libraries came from a prior protocol with listed TCR primers. One entry per CDR3 protein, called by TCRdb with MiXCR from the PCR reads. The sample has about 640,000 distinct CDR3 sequences, less than 20% seen once. The data stem from a study of molecular identifiers for immune sequencing clone quantification. Findings and limits, study-wide: Naive cells had under 1% of molecules in clones above 20 RNA copies, effectors over 98%. Underestimation of highly expanded clone sizes could arise where identical TCR molecules share a barcode.

In germline, CDR1 is SQVTM, CDR2 ANQGSEA. There are 11 residues in the CDR3. Losses at the gene ends were 7 bases for V and 10 bases for J; bases not matched to a gene: 6. This TCR was recovered from a human donor in good health. Some libraries in this study had Jurkat cell RNA spiked in. The rearrangement links TRBV29-1 to TRBJ2-1, with 8 bases that match TRBD1. The sample taken for sequencing was naive CD8+ T cells from blood, with Jurkat cell RNA spiked in. Documented subset: FACS-sorted CD8+CD4-CCR7+CD45RA+ naive T cells. Here the CDR3 DNA reads TGCAGCGAGTCAGGGGGCGGAGAGCAGTTCTTC. Encoded protein: CSESGGGEQFF.